Below are 11 T cell receptor beta chains sequenced from a single sample in a study of blood T cell repertoires in COVID-19. The protocol was immunoSEQ multiplex PCR, while the TCRdb copy is restricted to in-frame clones and leaves out a portion. The sample comprises more than 300,000 clones, about nine tenths of which are singletons, and over 9.5% rests with the top ten. The sample taken for sequencing was PBMCs or T cells enriched from blood (not recorded which). The receptors come from a woman between 18 and 30 years old who had recovered from COVID-19.

The chain uses TRBV18 and TRBJ1-2; D is unresolved. CDR1 is KGHSH and CDR2 is LQKENI in the germline V gene. The CDR3 length is 14 residues. Trimming stripped 2 bases from V and 2 bases from J, with 9 bases between. CDR3 coding DNA: TGTGCCAGCTCACCAGGCCCCACAAACTATGGCTACACCTTC. Amino acid sequence: CASSPGPTNYGYTF.

This chain joins TRBV6-6 and TRBJ1-3; D may be TRBD1 (5 bases). CDR1 is MNHNY and CDR2 is SVGAGI in the germline V gene (reference sequence). This CDR3 comprises 14 residues. Trimming left V 2 bases short and J 3 bases short, with 8 bases between. In nucleotides, the CDR3 is TGTGCCAGCAGTTACGACAGCGTTGGAAACACCATATATTTT. Protein product: CASSYDSVGNTIYF.

This clone was observed once. The rearrangement links TRBV11-2 to TRBJ2-1; the D gene is possibly TRBD1 (6 bases). Germline CDR1 is SGHAT and CDR2 is FQNNGV. V lost 5 bases and J lost 4, with 18 bases in between. CDR3 length equals 16 residues. The CDR3 spells CASSVGRQGIYNEQFF. CDR3 in DNA: TGTGCCAGCAGCGTCGGACGTCAGGGGATTTACAATGAGCAGTTCTTC.

This chain uses TRBV7-9 with TRBJ1-2; D is undetermined. The CDR3 has 12 residues. CDR1 is SEHNR, CDR2 FQNEAQ, per germline (reference sequence). V dropped 4 bases and J dropped 7 bases, with 10 bases sitting between them. The CDR3 is CASSSHTSGYTF. CDR3 sequence (DNA): TGTGCCAGCAGCTCGCACACATCTGGCTACACCTTC. Using reference TRBV7-9 and TRBJ1-2 for the parts outside the CDR3, the full variable domain is DTGVSQNPRHKITKRGQNVTFRCDPISEHNRLYWYRQTLGQGPEFLTYFQNEAQLEKSRLLSDRFSAERPKGSFSTLEIQRTEQGDSAMYLCASSSHTSGYTFGSGTRLTVV.

This chain joins TRBV2 and TRBJ1-5; unclear D gene. CDR3 length: 13 amino acids. The V and J ends lost 4 bases and 3 bases respectively, with 7 bases between them. Per germline, CDR1 SNHLY and CDR2 FYNNEI. This CDR3 reads CASSVRFNQPQHF. As DNA, the CDR3 is TGTGCCAGCAGTGTGCGATTCAATCAGCCCCAGCATTTT.

This chain uses TRBV7-9 with TRBJ1-4, with 8 bases aligning to TRBD1. Germline-derived CDR1 and CDR2 are SEHNR and FQNEAQ (reference sequence). Trimming at V came to 2 bases and at J to 6 bases, leaving 2 bases not matched to a gene. This CDR3 region has 14 residues. The CDR3 DNA sequence: TGTGCCAGCAGCTTACAGGGGGCGTATGAAAAACTGTTTTTT. Its protein product is CASSLQGAYEKLFF.

In this sample, this clone turned up once. The sample carries other DNA sequences with the same CDR3. V and J are TRBV12-3 or TRBV12-4 and TRBJ1-2, with D unclear. CDR3 length equals 11 residues. V lost 6 bases to trimming and J lost 7 bases, with 9 bases between them. The CDR3, as DNA: TGTGCCAGCAGCCGGTCCGGTGGCTACACCTTC. Its protein is CASSRSGGYTF.

The genes are TRBV5-4 and TRBJ2-7, with 12 bases aligning to TRBD2. There are 14 residues in the CDR3. With V trimmed by 0 bases and J by 5 bases, 0 bases remained unmatched. The germline gives CDR1 SGHNT, CDR2 YYREEE (reference sequence). CDR3: CASSLGLAGDEQYF. Written as DNA, the CDR3 is TGTGCCAGCAGCTTGGGACTAGCGGGAGACGAGCAGTACTTC.

J is TRBJ2-1 and V is TRBV7-2, with D perhaps TRBD2 (6 bases). Trimming left V 7 bases short and J 9 bases short, with 13 bases between. The CDR3 sequence is 12 residues long. Looked up from germline, CDR1 is SGHTA and CDR2 is FQGNSA. CDR3 in DNA: TGTGCCAGCACCCGGGGGACCACTGAGCAGTTCTTC. It codes for CASTRGTTEQFF.

The chain is built from TRBV5-1 and TRBJ2-5; D may be TRBD2 (6 bases). This CDR3 is 17 amino acids long. CDR1 is SGHRS and CDR2 is YFSETQ in the germline V gene. V was clipped by 2 bases and J by 0 bases, with 17 bases between them. For the CDR3, the DNA is TGCGCCAGCAGCTTTGTGTTTGGGGGGTCGTACCAAGAGACCCAGTACTTC. Amino acids: CASSFVFGGSYQETQYF.

The chain carries TRBV3-1 (or the pseudogene TRBV3-2) and TRBJ2-1; TRBD2 matches 7 bases. The CDR3 has 15 residues. J gave up 9 bases and V 1 base, and 9 bases lay outside the gene matches. Germline V gives CDR1 LGHDT, CDR2 YNNKEL (reference sequence). CDR3 loop: CASSQAAGVRGEQFF. DNA of the CDR3: TGTGCCAGCAGCCAAGCTGCGGGAGTTAGAGGTGAGCAGTTCTTC.